This T cell receptor beta chain was recorded in a study of technical replicates of blood from a handful of donors. The repertoire was sequenced with immunoSEQ multiplex PCR; TCRdb's copy has only in-frame clones and lacks some. The table records about 70,000 clones, roughly 96% of them present only once. Germline values: CDR1 SGDLS, CDR2 YYNGEE. V was clipped by 3 bases and J by 4 bases, with 16 bases between them. The CDR3 sequence is 15 residues long. The TCR originated in a human donor in good health. Material for sequencing was T cells isolated from PBMCs. The chain has TRBV9 and TRBJ1-2; no definite D call. CDR3 in DNA: TGTGCCAGCAGCGGGCTCATATCGTCCAGCTATGGCTACACCTTC. Its translation is CASSGLISSSYGYTF.